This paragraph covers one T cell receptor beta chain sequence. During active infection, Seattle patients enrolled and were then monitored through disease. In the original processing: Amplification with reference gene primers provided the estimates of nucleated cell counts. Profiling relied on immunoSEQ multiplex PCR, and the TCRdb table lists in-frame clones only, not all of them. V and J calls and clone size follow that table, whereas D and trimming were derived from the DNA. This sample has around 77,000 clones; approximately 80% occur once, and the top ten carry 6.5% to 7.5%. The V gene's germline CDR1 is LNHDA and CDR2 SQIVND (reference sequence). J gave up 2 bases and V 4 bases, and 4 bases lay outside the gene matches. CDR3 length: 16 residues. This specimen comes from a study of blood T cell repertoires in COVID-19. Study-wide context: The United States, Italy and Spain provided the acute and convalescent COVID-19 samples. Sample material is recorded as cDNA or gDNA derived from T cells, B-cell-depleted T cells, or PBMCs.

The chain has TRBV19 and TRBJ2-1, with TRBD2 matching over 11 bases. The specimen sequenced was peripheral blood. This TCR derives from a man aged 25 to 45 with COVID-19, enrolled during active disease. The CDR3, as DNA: TGTGCCAGTAGTACCTTACTAGCGGGAGCCTACAATGAGCAGTTCTTC. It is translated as CASSTLLAGAYNEQFF.